This TCR beta chain was documented in a study of T cell responses to AZD1222 COVID-19 vaccine. CDR3 length: 12 amino acids. From germline, CDR1 is MDHEN and CDR2 SYDVKM. V was trimmed by 6 bases and J by 6 bases, leaving 9 bases between them. Method: immunoSEQ multiplex PCR; TCRdb's copy keeps in-frame clones and lacks some. The profile shows about 150,000 clones, about 92% of them singletons. This chain links TRBV28 with TRBJ1-5; D gene ambiguous. The material sequenced was peripheral blood, taken 28 days after the second AZD1222 dose. The receptor's source is an adult who received the AZD1222 COVID-19 vaccine. The CDR3 sequence: CASRATSQPQHF. The DNA for the CDR3 is TGTGCCAGCAGGGCCACTAGTCAGCCCCAGCATTTT.